This T cell receptor (beta chain) stems from a study of T cell changes during pregnancy in multiple sclerosis. The data were produced by immunoSEQ multiplex PCR, yet TCRdb's version contains in-frame clones alone and is incomplete. The sample carries about 40,000 clones, roughly 93% recorded once. The CDR3 consists of 15 residues. V was trimmed by 1 base and J by 4 bases, leaving 14 bases between them. Per germline, CDR1 LGHNA and CDR2 YSLEER. This rearrangement joins TRBV4-3 to TRBJ2-7, with D possibly TRBD2 on 7 matching bases. The receptor was derived from a female donor with multiple sclerosis, enrolled in a pregnancy study. Specimen: CD4+ T cells from peripheral blood mononuclear cells, collected in the first trimester of pregnancy. The CDR3 DNA reads TGCGCCAGCAGCCAAGTTGTGGGGGGGGCGTACGAGCAGTACTTC. As protein: CASSQVVGGAYEQYF.